The T cell receptor (beta chain) described here comes from a study of blood T cell repertoires in COVID-19. Study background: The origin of the acute and convalescent COVID-19 samples was the United States, Italy and Spain.

Clones were read by immunoSEQ multiplex PCR, and TCRdb kept only the in-frame ones, dropping some. Of hundreds of thousands of clones in the sample, about 89% were seen once. Unmatched junction bases numbered 3, after V lost 0 bases and J lost 5 bases. Germline CDR1 is SGDLS and CDR2 is YYNGEE. The CDR3 spans 14 residues. This clonotype was obtained from a woman in her fifties or sixties with COVID-19, enrolled during active disease. The sample taken for sequencing was peripheral blood. V is TRBV9 and J is TRBJ2-3; 7 nucleotides agree with TRBD1. CDR3 nucleotides: TGTGCCAGCAGCGTAGGGCAGGGGGTAGATACGCAGTATTTT. It codes for CASSVGQGVDTQYF.